These 18 T cell receptor beta chains originate from one sample sequenced in a study of blood T cell repertoires in COVID-19. Method: immunoSEQ multiplex PCR; TCRdb's copy keeps in-frame clones and lacks some. The sample lists about 300,000 clones; roughly 90% were seen once. Material for sequencing was peripheral blood. The origin of the receptors is a man aged 18 to 29 who had recovered from COVID-19.

The CDR3 DNA follows: TGTGCCAGCAGTTCCCCGACAGACTACTATGGCTACACCTTC. It is translated as CASSSPTDYYGYTF. V usage is TRBV25-1 and J usage is TRBJ1-2; possibly TRBD1 for D (5 bases). The length of the CDR3 is 14 residues. Trimming shortened V by 5 bases and J by 3 bases, and 13 bases separated the two germline ends. The germline V gene has CDR1 MGHDK and CDR2 SYGVNS.

The V call is TRBV2, the J call TRBJ1-2; 8 positions agree with TRBD1. Germline CDR1 SNHLY, CDR2 FYNNEI. Trimming cost V 7 bases and J 8 bases; bases outside gene matches: 12. The CDR3 length is 14 residues. The CDR3 DNA reads as TGTGCCAGCAACGACCGGGACAGGAATGGAGGCTACACCTTC. It is translated as CASNDRDRNGGYTF.

The chain couples TRBV6-5 to TRBJ1-1; no reliable D call. Between the trimmed V and J ends, which lost 0 bases and 1 base, there was a span of 12 bases. Germline lookup yields CDR1 MNHEY and CDR2 SVGAGI. The CDR3 is 16 amino acids. In DNA form, the CDR3 reads TGTGCCAGCAGTTACTCCACAGCCCCCGGGAACACTGAAGCTTTCTTT. It codes for CASSYSTAPGNTEAFF.

V and J are TRBV29-1 and TRBJ2-1, with TRBD2 matching over 10 bases. V dropped 8 bases and J dropped 4; count of bases not matched to a gene: 17. The germline gives CDR1 SQVTM, CDR2 ANQGSEA. The CDR3 contains 17 residues. This chain's CDR3 is CSTDPRTGLATYNEQFF. CDR3 nucleotide sequence: TGCAGCACAGACCCGAGAACGGGACTAGCGACATACAATGAGCAGTTCTTC.

V usage is TRBV19 and J usage is TRBJ2-1; 7 bases match TRBD2. The CDR3 spans 16 residues. Germline lookup yields CDR1 LNHDA and CDR2 SQIVND (reference sequence). J lost 7 bases, V lost 1 base, and 10 bases had no gene match. The CDR3 sequence is CASSIGPGGGLNEQFF. The CDR3 DNA reads TGTGCCAGTAGTATAGGCCCTGGCGGGGGTTTGAATGAGCAGTTCTTC.

The sample holds one count of this clone. This chain joins TRBV27 and TRBJ2-6, with D unresolved. CDR1 and CDR2 (germline): MNHEY, SMNVEV (reference sequence). This CDR3 is 14 amino acids long. V was shortened by 3 bases and J by 3 bases, with 6 bases between the two germline ends. CDR3 sequence (DNA): TGTGCCAGCAGTTTTTTCTATGGGGCCAACGTCCTGACTTTC. Translated, it gives CASSFFYGANVLTF.

The genes are TRBV7-2 and TRBJ2-2; D might be TRBD1 (6 bases). This CDR3 region has 13 residues. In germline, CDR1 is SGHTA, CDR2 FQGNSA. V dropped 0 bases and J dropped 8 bases, with 7 bases sitting between them. CDR3 sequence: CASSLAGTGELFF. The CDR3 DNA is TGTGCCAGCAGCTTAGCGGGGACAGGGGAGCTGTTTTTT. The whole variable domain, remainder taken from reference TRBV7-2 and TRBJ2-2, is GAGVSQSPSNKVTEKGKDVELRCDPISGHTALYWYRQSLGQGLEFLIYFQGNSAPDKSGLPSDRFSAERTGGSVSTLTIQRTQQEDSAVYLCASSLAGTGELFFGEGSRLTVL.

The chain carries TRBV7-8 and TRBJ1-3; D is undetermined. The CDR3 totals 18 residues. Per germline, CDR1 SGHVS and CDR2 FQNEAQ. Trimming pared 5 bases from V and 2 bases from J, leaving 22 bases between. The CDR3 here is CASSPYILALETGNTIYF. In DNA form, the CDR3 reads TGTGCCAGCAGCCCTTACATCCTAGCCCTCGAGACTGGAAACACCATATATTTT.

CDR3 DNA sequence: TGTGCCAGCAGGTGGACAGGGGGCTACACTGAAGCTTTCTTT. Protein sequence: CASRWTGGYTEAFF. The chain is built from TRBV6-5 and TRBJ1-1; 11 bases line up with TRBD1. The germline CDR1 and CDR2 sequences are MNHEY and SVGAGI. J gave up 3 bases and V 6 bases, and 3 bases lay outside the gene matches. The CDR3 totals 14 residues.

This clone was seen only once. The rearrangement uses TRBV5-1 and TRBJ2-3, with 10 bases identical to TRBD2. The CDR3 is 17 residues long. Looked up from germline, CDR1 is SGHRS and CDR2 is YFSETQ. V shed 4 bases, J shed 1 base, and the junction held 9 bases outside the gene matches. The CDR3 is CASSPGGTSVGTDTQYF. The CDR3 bases are TGCGCCAGCAGCCCTGGGGGGACTAGCGTGGGCACAGATACGCAGTATTTT.

The chain combines TRBV3-1 (or the pseudogene TRBV3-2) with TRBJ1-5; TRBD1 matches at 8 bases. The ends lost 6 bases at V and 0 bases at J; junction bases unmatched: 7. This CDR3 is 16 amino acids long. In germline, CDR1 is LGHDT, CDR2 YNNKEL (reference sequence). CDR3 bases: TGTGCCAGCAGTGCCACCGGACAGGGTAGCAATCAGCCCCAGCATTTT. It encodes CASSATGQGSNQPQHF.

The chain uses TRBV2 and TRBJ2-7; D remains unclear. The CDR3 length is 12 residues. The germline CDR1 and CDR2 sequences are SNHLY and FYNNEI. V was trimmed by 6 bases and J by 0 bases, leaving 6 bases between them. CDR3 in DNA: TGTGCCAGCAGGGGCAACTCCTACGAGCAGTACTTC. It specifies CASRGNSYEQYF.

The V call is TRBV7-2, the J call TRBJ1-2, with 9 bases aligning to TRBD1. The ends lost 5 bases at V and 4 bases at J; junction bases unmatched: 20. Germline lookup yields CDR1 SGHTA and CDR2 FQGNSA. This CDR3 contains 19 residues. The chain's CDR3 is CASSQGGTISGTGTYGYTF. The CDR3 DNA reads TGTGCCAGCAGCCAGGGGGGCACGATATCGGGGACAGGGACCTATGGCTACACCTTC. The full variable domain, completed using reference TRBV7-2 and TRBJ1-2, is GAGVSQSPSNKVTEKGKDVELRCDPISGHTALYWYRQSLGQGLEFLIYFQGNSAPDKSGLPSDRFSAERTGGSVSTLTIQRTQQEDSAVYLCASSQGGTISGTGTYGYTFGSGTRLTVV.

The CDR3 DNA follows: TGTGCCAGCAGCTTAGATGCAGCGAATCAGCCCCAGCATTTT. It encodes CASSLDAANQPQHF. The chain couples TRBV7-9 to TRBJ1-5; D unresolved. V shed 1 base and J shed 4 bases, with 8 bases lying between them. This CDR3 spans 14 amino acids. The germline V gene encodes CDR1 SEHNR and CDR2 FQNEAQ (reference sequence).

The CDR3 coding sequence is TGTGCCAGCAGTCCGGGACTCGGTGAGCAGTTCTTC. It specifies CASSPGLGEQFF. The chain employs TRBV12-3 or TRBV12-4 and TRBJ2-1, with a tentative D call TRBD2 (6 bases). Trimming left V 5 bases short and J 9 bases short, with 11 bases between. The CDR3 length is 12 residues.

The chain combines TRBV2 with TRBJ2-1; D call uncertain. CDR1 and CDR2 from the germline V gene are SNHLY and FYNNEI. The CDR3 has 13 residues. V was shortened by 9 bases and J by 4 bases, with 13 bases between the two germline ends. The CDR3 bases are TGTGCCAGTTACGATAGAGCATACAATGAGCAGTTCTTC. Protein: CASYDRAYNEQFF.

The chain has TRBV11-3 and TRBJ2-5; D might be TRBD2 (5 bases). Germline V gives CDR1 SGHNT, CDR2 YENEEA. The V end was cut by 3 bases, the J end by 1 base, with 12 bases between. This CDR3 comprises 15 residues. CDR3 DNA: TGTGCCAGCAGCTTGGGGAGCAGTCCCCAAGAGACCCAGTACTTC. As protein: CASSLGSSPQETQYF. Together with reference TRBV11-3 and TRBJ2-5, the CDR3 gives the full variable domain: EAGVVQSPRYKIIEKKQPVAFWCNPISGHNTLYWYLQNLGQGPELLIRYENEEAVDDSQLPKDRFSAERLKGVDSTLKIQPAELGDSAVYLCASSLGSSPQETQYFGPGTRLLVL.

J is TRBJ2-7 and V is TRBV5-1; 8 bases match TRBD1. V was pared by 4 bases and J by 2 bases, with 8 bases of the junction left unmatched. This CDR3 spans 15 amino acids. Looked up from germline, CDR1 is SGHRS and CDR2 is YFSETQ. The CDR3 region is CASSLDPGQAYEQYF. CDR3 coding DNA: TGCGCCAGCAGCCTCGACCCGGGACAGGCCTACGAGCAGTACTTC.